Sample share makes the clone carrying this TCR beta chain large. Antigen unknown. The CDR3 sequence is 13 residues long. V lost 2 bases, J lost 1 base, and 5 bases lay in between. Germline values: CDR1 LGHNA, CDR2 YNFKEQ. Assay: immunoSEQ multiplex PCR; the TCRdb copy retains only in-frame clones and omits some. The sample records tens of thousands of clones, about nine tenths being singletons. This sample stems from a study of graft-versus-host responses after intestinal transplantation. This receptor was obtained from a human donor who was the organ donor for an intestinal transplant. Sequencing used unstimulated CD4+ T cells sorted from spleen or lymph node cells, obtained before transplant. The chain joins TRBV4-2 to TRBJ1-1; no clear D. CDR3 region: CASSQPQNTEAFF. CDR3 nucleotides: TGTGCCAGCAGCCAACCACAGAACACTGAAGCTTTCTTT.